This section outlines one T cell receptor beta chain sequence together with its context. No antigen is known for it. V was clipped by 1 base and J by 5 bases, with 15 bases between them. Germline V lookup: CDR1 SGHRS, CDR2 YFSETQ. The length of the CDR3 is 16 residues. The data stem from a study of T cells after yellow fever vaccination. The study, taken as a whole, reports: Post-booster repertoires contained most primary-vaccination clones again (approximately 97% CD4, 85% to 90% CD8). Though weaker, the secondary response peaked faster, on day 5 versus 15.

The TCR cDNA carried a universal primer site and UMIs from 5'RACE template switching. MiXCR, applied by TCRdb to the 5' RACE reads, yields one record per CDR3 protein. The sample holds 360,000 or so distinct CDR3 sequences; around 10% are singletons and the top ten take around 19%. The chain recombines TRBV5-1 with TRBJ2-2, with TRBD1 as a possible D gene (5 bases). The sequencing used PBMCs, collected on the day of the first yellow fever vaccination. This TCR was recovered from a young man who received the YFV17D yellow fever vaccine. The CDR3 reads CASSLNPQGETGELFF. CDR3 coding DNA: TGCGCCAGCAGCTTGAACCCCCAGGGCGAAACCGGGGAGCTGTTTTTT.